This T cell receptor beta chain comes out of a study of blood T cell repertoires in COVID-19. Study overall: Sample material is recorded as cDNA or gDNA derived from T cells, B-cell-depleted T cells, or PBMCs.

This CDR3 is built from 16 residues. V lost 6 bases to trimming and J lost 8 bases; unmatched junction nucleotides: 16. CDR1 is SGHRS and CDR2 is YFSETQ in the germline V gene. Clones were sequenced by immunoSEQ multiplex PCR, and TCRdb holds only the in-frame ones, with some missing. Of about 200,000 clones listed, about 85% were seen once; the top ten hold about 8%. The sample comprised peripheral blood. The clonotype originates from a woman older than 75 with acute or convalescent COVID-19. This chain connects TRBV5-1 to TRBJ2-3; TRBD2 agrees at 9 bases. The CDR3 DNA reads TGCGCCAGCACGGGCGGGGGGGCCCTGCTGCATGGTACGCAGTATTTT. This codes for CASTGGGALLHGTQYF.